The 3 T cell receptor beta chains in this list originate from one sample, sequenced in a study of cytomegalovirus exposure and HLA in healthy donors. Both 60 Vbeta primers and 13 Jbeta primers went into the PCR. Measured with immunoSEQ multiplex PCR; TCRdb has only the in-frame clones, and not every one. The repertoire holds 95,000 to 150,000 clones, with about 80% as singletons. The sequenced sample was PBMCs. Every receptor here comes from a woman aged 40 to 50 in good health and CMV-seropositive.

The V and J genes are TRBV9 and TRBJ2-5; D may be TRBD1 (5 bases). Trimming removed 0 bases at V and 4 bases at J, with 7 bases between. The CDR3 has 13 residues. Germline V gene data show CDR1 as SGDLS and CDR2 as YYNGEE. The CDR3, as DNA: TGTGCCAGCAGCGTAGGGCAGGGAGAGACCCAGTACTTC. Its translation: CASSVGQGETQYF.

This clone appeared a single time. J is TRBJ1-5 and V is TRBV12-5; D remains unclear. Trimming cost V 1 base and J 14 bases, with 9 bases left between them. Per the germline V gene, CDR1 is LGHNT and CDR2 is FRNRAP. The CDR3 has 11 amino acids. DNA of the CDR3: TGTGCTAGTGGTTTGGACCTAGGAGAGCATTTT. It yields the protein CASGLDLGEHF.

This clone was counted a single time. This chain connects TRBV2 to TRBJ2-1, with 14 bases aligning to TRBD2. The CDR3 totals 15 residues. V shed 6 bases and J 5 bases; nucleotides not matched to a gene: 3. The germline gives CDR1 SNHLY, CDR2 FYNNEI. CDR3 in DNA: TGTGCCAGCAGGGTGACTAGCGGGGGGGACAATGAGCAGTTCTTC. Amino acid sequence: CASRVTSGGDNEQFF.